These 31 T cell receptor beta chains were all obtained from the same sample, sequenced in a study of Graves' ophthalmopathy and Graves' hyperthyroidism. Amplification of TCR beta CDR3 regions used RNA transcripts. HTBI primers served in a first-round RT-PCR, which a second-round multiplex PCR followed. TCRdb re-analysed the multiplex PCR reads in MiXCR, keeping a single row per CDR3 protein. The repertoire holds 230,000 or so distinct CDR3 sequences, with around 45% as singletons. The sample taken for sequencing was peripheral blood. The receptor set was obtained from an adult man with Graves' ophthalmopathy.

The CDR3 spells CASSSPGEGRYTF. The CDR3 nucleotides are TGTGCCAGCAGCTCCCCCGGGGAGGGCAGGTACACCTTC. This chain links TRBV7-8 with TRBJ1-2; D unclear. Germline V gene lookup returns CDR1 SGHVS and CDR2 FQNEAQ. CDR3 length: 13 amino acids. The V gene lost 4 bases and the J gene lost 11 bases, with 17 bases spanning the gap.

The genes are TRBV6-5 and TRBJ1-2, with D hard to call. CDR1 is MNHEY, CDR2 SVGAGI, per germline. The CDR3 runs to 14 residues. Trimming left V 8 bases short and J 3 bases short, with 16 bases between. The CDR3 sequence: CASLNPTAYYGYTF. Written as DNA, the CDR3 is TGTGCCAGCCTCAATCCTACCGCTTACTATGGCTACACCTTC.

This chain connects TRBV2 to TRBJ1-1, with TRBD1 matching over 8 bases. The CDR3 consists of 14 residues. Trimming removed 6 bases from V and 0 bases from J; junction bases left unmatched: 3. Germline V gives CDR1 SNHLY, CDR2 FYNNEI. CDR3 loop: CASRNRGVNTEAFF. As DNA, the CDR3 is TGTGCCAGCAGAAACAGGGGGGTGAACACTGAAGCTTTCTTT.

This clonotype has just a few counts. The CDR3 reads CAIRGAGTPFYNYGYTF. In DNA form, the CDR3 reads TGTGCCATCAGGGGCGCCGGGACACCATTTTATAACTATGGCTACACCTTC. V is TRBV10-3 and J is TRBJ1-2; TRBD1 might be the D (6 bases). In germline, CDR1 is ENHRY, CDR2 SYGVKD. This CDR3 contains 17 residues. V dropped 6 bases and J dropped 1 base, with 21 bases sitting between them.

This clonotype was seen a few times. The CDR3: CASSLDSGGETQYF. The CDR3 bases are TGTGCCAGCAGCTTAGATTCGGGCGGGGAGACCCAGTACTTC. The V call is TRBV7-2, the J call TRBJ2-5, with D possibly matching TRBD2 (5 bases). Germline CDR1 and CDR2: SGHTA and FQGNSA. The germline V and J ends were trimmed by 1 base and 5 bases, with 11 bases remaining between them. The CDR3 has 14 residues.

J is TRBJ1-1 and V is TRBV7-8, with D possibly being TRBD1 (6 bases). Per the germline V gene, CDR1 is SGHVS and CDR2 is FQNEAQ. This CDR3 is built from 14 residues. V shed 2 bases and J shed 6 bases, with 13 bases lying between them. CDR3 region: CASSLNRDTSEAFF. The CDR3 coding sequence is TGTGCCAGCAGCTTAAACCGGGACACTTCTGAAGCTTTCTTT.

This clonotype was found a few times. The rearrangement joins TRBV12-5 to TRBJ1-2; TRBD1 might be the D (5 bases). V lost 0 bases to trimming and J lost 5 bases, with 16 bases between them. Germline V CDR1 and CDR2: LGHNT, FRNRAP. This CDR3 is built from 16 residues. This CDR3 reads CASGLVGGESRYGYTF. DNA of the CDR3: TGTGCTAGTGGTTTGGTGGGGGGGGAAAGTCGGTATGGCTACACCTTC.

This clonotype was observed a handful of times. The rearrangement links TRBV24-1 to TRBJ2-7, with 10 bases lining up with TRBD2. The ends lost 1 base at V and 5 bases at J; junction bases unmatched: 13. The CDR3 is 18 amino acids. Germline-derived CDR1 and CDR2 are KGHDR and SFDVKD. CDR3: CATSDFGVRASGSNEQYF. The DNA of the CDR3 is TGTGCCACCAGTGATTTTGGGGTGAGGGCTAGCGGGAGTAACGAGCAGTACTTC.

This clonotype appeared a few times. DNA of the CDR3: TGTGCCAGCAGCTTCCGGGACGGGTACGAGCAGTACTTC. Protein sequence: CASSFRDGYEQYF. This chain uses TRBV13 with TRBJ2-7; D assignment may be TRBD1 or TRBD2 (5 bases each). Germline lookup yields CDR1 PRHDT and CDR2 FYEKMQ (reference sequence). Trimming removed 3 bases from V and 4 bases from J, with 10 bases in between. The length of the CDR3 is 13 residues.

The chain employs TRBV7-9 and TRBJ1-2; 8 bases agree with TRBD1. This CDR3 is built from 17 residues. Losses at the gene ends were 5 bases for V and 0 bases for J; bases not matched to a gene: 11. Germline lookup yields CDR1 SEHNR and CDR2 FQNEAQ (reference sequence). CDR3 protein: CASSRDRWTTTNYGYTF. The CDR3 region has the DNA TGTGCCAGCAGCAGGGACAGGTGGACTACAACTAACTATGGCTACACCTTC.

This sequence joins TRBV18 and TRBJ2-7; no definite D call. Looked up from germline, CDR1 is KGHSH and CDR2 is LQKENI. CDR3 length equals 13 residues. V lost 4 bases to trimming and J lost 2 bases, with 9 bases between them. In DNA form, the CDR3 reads TGTGCCAGCTCACTGTACACCACCTACGAGCAGTACTTC. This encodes CASSLYTTYEQYF.

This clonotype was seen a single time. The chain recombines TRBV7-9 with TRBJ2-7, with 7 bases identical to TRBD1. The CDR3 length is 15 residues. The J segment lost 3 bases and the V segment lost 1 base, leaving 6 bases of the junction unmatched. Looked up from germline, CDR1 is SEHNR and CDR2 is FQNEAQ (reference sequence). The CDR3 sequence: CASSLGAGTDYEQYF. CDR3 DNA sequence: TGTGCCAGCAGCTTAGGCGCTGGGACAGACTACGAGCAGTACTTC. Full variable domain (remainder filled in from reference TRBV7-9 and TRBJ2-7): DTGVSQNPRHKITKRGQNVTFRCDPISEHNRLYWYRQTLGQGPEFLTYFQNEAQLEKSRLLSDRFSAERPKGSFSTLEIQRTEQGDSAMYLCASSLGAGTDYEQYFGPGTRLTVT.

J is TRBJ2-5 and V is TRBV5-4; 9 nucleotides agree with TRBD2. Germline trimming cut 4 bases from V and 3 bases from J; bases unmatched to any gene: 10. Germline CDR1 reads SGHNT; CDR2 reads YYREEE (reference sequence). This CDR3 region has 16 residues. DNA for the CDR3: TGTGCCAGCAGCCTGAGCGGGCGGGAGGGAAAAGAGACCCAGTACTTC. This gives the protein CASSLSGREGKETQYF.

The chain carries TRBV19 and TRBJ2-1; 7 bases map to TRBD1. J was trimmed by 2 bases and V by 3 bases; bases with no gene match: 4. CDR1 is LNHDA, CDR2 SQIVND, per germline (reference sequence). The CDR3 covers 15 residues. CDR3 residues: CASSIGTAPYNEQFF. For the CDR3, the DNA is TGTGCCAGTAGTATCGGGACAGCACCCTACAATGAGCAGTTCTTC. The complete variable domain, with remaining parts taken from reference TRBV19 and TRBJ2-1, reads DGGITQSPKYLFRKEGQNVTLSCEQNLNHDAMYWYRQDPGQGLRLIYYSQIVNDFQKGDIAEGYSVSREKKESFPLTVTSAQKNPTAFYLCASSIGTAPYNEQFFGPGTRLTVL.

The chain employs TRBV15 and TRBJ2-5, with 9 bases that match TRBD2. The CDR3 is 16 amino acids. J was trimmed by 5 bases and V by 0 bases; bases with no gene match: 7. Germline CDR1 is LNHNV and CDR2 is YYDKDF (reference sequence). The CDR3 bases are TGTGCCACCAGCAGAGACAGGCTAGCGGGAACTGAGACCCAGTACTTC. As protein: CATSRDRLAGTETQYF.

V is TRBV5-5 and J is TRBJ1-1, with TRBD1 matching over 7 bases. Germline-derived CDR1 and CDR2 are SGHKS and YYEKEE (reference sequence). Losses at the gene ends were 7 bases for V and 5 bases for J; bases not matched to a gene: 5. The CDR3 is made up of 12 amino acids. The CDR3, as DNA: TGTGCCAGCTTGAAGGGGGCGACTGAAGCTTTCTTT. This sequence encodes CASLKGATEAFF.

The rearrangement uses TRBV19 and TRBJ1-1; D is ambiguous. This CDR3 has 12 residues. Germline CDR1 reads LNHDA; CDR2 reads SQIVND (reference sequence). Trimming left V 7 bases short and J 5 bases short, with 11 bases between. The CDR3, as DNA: TGTGCCAGTACCCTGGGCTTTACTGAAGCTTTCTTT. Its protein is CASTLGFTEAFF. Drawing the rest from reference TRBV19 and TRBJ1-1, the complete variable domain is DGGITQSPKYLFRKEGQNVTLSCEQNLNHDAMYWYRQDPGQGLRLIYYSQIVNDFQKGDIAEGYSVSREKKESFPLTVTSAQKNPTAFYLCASTLGFTEAFFGQGTRLTVV.

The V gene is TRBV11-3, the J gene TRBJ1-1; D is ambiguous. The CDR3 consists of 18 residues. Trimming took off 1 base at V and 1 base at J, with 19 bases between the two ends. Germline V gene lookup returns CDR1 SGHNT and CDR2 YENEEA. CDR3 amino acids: CASSLGPGYNPENTEAFF. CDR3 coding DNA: TGTGCCAGCAGCTTAGGTCCCGGTTATAACCCCGAGAACACTGAAGCTTTCTTT.

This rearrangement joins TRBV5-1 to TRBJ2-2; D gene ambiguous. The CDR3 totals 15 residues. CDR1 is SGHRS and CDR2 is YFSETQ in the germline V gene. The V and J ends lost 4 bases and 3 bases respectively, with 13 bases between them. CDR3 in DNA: TGCGCCAGCAGCCCGGAAGAACCGGACACCGGGGAGCTGTTTTTT. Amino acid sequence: CASSPEEPDTGELFF.

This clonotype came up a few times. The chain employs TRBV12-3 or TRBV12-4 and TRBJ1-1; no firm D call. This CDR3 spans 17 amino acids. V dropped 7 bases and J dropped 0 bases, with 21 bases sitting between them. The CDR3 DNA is TGTGCCAGCAACCATATGGGGTTGGGAGGGATGAACACTGAAGCTTTCTTT. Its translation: CASNHMGLGGMNTEAFF.

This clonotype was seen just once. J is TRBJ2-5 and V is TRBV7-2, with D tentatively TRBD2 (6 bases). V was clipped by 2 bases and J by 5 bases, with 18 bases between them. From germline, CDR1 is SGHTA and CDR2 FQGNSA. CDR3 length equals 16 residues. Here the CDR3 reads CASSLSGAGPRETQYF. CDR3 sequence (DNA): TGTGCCAGCAGCTTATCGGGAGCAGGGCCCCGGGAGACCCAGTACTTC.

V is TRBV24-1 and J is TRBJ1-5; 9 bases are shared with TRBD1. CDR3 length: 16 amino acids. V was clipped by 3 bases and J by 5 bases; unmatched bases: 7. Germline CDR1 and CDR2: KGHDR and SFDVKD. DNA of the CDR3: TGTGCCACCAGTGATGCTCCGGGACAGGGTTATCAGCCCCAGCATTTT. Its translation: CATSDAPGQGYQPQHF.

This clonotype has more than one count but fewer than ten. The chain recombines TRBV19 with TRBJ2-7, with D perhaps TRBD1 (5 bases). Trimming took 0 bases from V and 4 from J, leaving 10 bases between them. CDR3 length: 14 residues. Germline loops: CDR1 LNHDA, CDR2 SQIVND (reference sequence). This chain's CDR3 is CASSIERQSYEQYF. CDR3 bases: TGTGCCAGTAGTATAGAGCGACAGAGTTACGAGCAGTACTTC. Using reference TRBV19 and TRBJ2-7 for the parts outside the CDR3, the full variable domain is DGGITQSPKYLFRKEGQNVTLSCEQNLNHDAMYWYRQDPGQGLRLIYYSQIVNDFQKGDIAEGYSVSREKKESFPLTVTSAQKNPTAFYLCASSIERQSYEQYFGPGTRLTVT.

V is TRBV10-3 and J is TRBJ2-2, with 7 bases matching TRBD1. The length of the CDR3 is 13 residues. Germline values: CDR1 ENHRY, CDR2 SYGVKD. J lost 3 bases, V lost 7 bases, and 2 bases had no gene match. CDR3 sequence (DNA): TGTGCCATCACTCAGGGGGACACCGGGGAGCTGTTTTTT. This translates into CAITQGDTGELFF.

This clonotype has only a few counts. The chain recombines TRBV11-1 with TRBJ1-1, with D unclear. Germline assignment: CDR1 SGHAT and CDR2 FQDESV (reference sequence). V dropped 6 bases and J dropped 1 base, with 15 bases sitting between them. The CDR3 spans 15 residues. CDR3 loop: CASRLAGRENTEAFF. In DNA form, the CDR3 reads TGTGCCAGCAGACTTGCTGGGAGAGAGAACACTGAAGCTTTCTTT.

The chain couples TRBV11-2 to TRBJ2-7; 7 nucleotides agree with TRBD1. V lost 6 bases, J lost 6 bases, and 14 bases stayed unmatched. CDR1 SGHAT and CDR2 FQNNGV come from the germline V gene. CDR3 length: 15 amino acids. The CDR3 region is CASSPHTGVVFEQYF. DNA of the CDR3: TGTGCCAGCAGTCCTCACACAGGGGTAGTCTTCGAGCAGTACTTC.

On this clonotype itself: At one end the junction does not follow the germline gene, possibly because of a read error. This chain's CDR3 is CAIRPTGVFTEALF. CDR3 bases: TGTGCCATCAGGCCGACCGGGGTCTTCACTGAAGCTCTCTTT. This chain links TRBV10-3 with TRBJ1-1; unclear D gene. This CDR3 spans 14 amino acids. CDR1 and CDR2 from the germline V gene are ENHRY and SYGVKD.

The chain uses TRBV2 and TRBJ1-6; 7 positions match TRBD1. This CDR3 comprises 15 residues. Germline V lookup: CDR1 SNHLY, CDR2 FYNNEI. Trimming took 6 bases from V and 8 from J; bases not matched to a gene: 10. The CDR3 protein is CASSYTLDRDSPLHF. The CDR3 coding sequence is TGTGCCAGCAGCTACACATTAGACAGGGATTCACCCCTCCACTTT.

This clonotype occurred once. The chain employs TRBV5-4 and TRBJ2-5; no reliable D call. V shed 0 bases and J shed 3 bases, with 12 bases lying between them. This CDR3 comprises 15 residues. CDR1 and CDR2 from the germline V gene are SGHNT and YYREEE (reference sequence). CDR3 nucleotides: TGTGCCAGCAGCTTGGTGGGAAAGATAAAAGAGACCCAGTACTTC. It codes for CASSLVGKIKETQYF.

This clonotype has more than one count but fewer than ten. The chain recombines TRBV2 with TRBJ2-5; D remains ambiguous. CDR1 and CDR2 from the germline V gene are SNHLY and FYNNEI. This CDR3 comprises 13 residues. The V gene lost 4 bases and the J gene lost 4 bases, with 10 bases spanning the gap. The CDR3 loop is CASSVEGLETQYF. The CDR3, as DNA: TGTGCCAGCAGTGTTGAAGGTTTAGAGACCCAGTACTTC.

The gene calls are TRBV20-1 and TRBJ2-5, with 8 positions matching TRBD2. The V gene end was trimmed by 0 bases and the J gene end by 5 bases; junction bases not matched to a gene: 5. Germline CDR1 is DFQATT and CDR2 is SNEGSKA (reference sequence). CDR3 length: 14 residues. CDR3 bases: TGCAGTGCTAGAGAGGGCGGGGGGCGGGAGACCCAGTACTTC. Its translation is CSAREGGGRETQYF.